One sample yielded the 14 T cell receptor beta chains listed below, sequenced in a study of T cell changes during pregnancy in multiple sclerosis (dated by TCRdb to between 2018 and 2020). Library preparation used the immunoSEQ multiplex PCR assay. In TCRdb, the immuneACCESS table is reduced to in-frame sequences with V and J assigned. These tables do not hold every clone; where another copy was compared, an unresolved V gene accounts for under half, and the others remain unexplained. Across this sample there are about 98,000 clones, with roughly nine tenths seen only once. Roughly 2% of the sample belongs to the ten largest clones. The sequencing used peripheral blood, collected after pregnancy. The receptors come from a female donor in good health, enrolled as a control in a pregnancy study.

This chain connects TRBV12-5 to TRBJ1-1; TRBD1 matches 9 bases. The CDR3 loop spans 15 amino acids. J gave up 1 base and V 4 bases, and 4 bases lay outside the gene matches. Germline V CDR1 and CDR2: LGHNT, FRNRAP. CDR3 sequence reads: CASGSGQGSNTEAFF. The CDR3 bases are TGTGCTAGTGGTTCGGGACAGGGATCGAACACTGAAGCTTTCTTT.

The chain couples TRBV5-1 to TRBJ2-7, with D tentatively TRBD2 (5 bases). This CDR3 spans 14 amino acids. Between the trimmed V and J ends, which lost 0 bases and 3 bases, there was a span of 10 bases. Looked up from germline, CDR1 is SGHRS and CDR2 is YFSETQ. As DNA, the CDR3 is TGCGCCAGCAGCTTGGTACCGGAGGACTACGAGCAGTACTTC. This encodes CASSLVPEDYEQYF.

In this sample, this clone turned up once. The gene calls are TRBV30 and TRBJ2-1, with unresolved D. The germline V gene has CDR1 GTSNPN and CDR2 SVGIG (reference sequence). Trimming pared 4 bases from V and 0 bases from J, leaving 7 bases between. The CDR3 spans 13 residues. CDR3 sequence reads: CAWTLISYNEQFF. In DNA, the CDR3 is TGTGCCTGGACCCTTATCTCCTACAATGAGCAGTTCTTC.

The chain recombines TRBV5-4 with TRBJ1-5; 7 bases match TRBD1. The junction had 6 bases not matched to a gene; V was cut back by 4 bases and J by 5 bases. The length of the CDR3 is 14 residues. Germline values: CDR1 SGHNT, CDR2 YYREEE (reference sequence). The CDR3 DNA is TGTGCCAGCAGCGTCCGGGACAGTGATCAGCCCCAGCATTTT. It translates to CASSVRDSDQPQHF.

V usage is TRBV10-3 and J usage is TRBJ1-2; D is unclear. The germline V gene has CDR1 ENHRY and CDR2 SYGVKD. CDR3 length: 14 amino acids. The V gene lost 2 bases and the J gene lost 2 bases, with 9 bases spanning the gap. The CDR3 region has the DNA TGTGCCATCAGTGAGGAGGGCACCAACTATGGCTACACCTTC. Amino acids: CAISEEGTNYGYTF.

This chain uses TRBV6-1 with TRBJ1-5; the D gene is possibly TRBD1 (5 bases). The germline V gene encodes CDR1 MNHNS and CDR2 SASEGT. Deletions cut 1 base from V and 4 bases from J, with 11 bases between. This CDR3 is 15 amino acids long. The CDR3 reads CASSEEAGGNQPQHF. DNA of the CDR3: TGTGCCAGCAGTGAAGAAGCGGGGGGGAATCAGCCCCAGCATTTT.

The rearrangement uses TRBV6-5 and TRBJ2-7; 7 bases fit TRBD2. Trimming cost V 6 bases and J 3 bases; bases outside gene matches: 11. The CDR3 loop spans 15 amino acids. Germline CDR1 reads MNHEY; CDR2 reads SVGAGI. The CDR3 spells CASSSGGGPIYEQYF. The CDR3 DNA sequence: TGTGCCAGCAGCTCTGGGGGGGGACCGATCTACGAGCAGTACTTC.

The V and J genes are TRBV6-5 and TRBJ2-5, with D perhaps TRBD2 (5 bases). The V end lost 8 bases, the J end lost 1 base, and 11 bases lay between the germline ends. The germline V gene encodes CDR1 MNHEY and CDR2 SVGAGI. This CDR3 comprises 13 residues. Written as DNA, the CDR3 is TGTGCCAGCTCCCCGGGAACCCAAGAGACCCAGTACTTC. Translated, it gives CASSPGTQETQYF.

This clone showed up just once. V gene TRBV7-8 combines with J gene TRBJ2-1; the D is unclear. The CDR3 is made up of 15 amino acids. In germline, CDR1 is SGHVS, CDR2 FQNEAQ. With 3 bases removed from V and 8 bases from J, the gap between germline ends came to 17 bases. In DNA, the CDR3 is TGTGCCAGCAGCTTTGGCGGTCGAGCACGGGATGAGCAGTTCTTC. Translating it yields CASSFGGRARDEQFF.

The chain recombines TRBV29-1 with TRBJ1-4; a possible D gene is TRBD1 (5 bases). The CDR3 sequence is 13 residues long. Germline assignment: CDR1 SQVTM and CDR2 ANQGSEA. Trimming removed 6 bases from V and 8 bases from J, with 16 bases in between. As DNA, the CDR3 is TGCAGCGTCTCGGGACTCCTGGGGGAAAAACTGTTTTTT. Amino acids: CSVSGLLGEKLFF.

The genes are TRBV7-3 and TRBJ1-2; the D gene is possibly TRBD1 (6 bases). CDR1 and CDR2 (germline): SGHTA, FQGTGA. V dropped 5 bases and J dropped 0 bases, with 19 bases sitting between them. CDR3 length: 17 residues. The CDR3 sequence: CASSPYRDIRSNYGYTF. The CDR3 coding sequence is TGTGCCAGCAGCCCATACCGGGACATCCGATCTAACTATGGCTACACCTTC. Drawing the rest from reference TRBV7-3 and TRBJ1-2, the complete variable domain is GAGVSQTPSNKVTEKGKYVELRCDPISGHTALYWYRQSLGQGPEFLIYFQGTGAADDSGLPNDRFFAVRPEGSVSTLKIQRTERGDSAVYLCASSPYRDIRSNYGYTFGSGTRLTVV.

The chain carries TRBV4-1 and TRBJ2-7, with unresolved D. This CDR3 has 14 residues. Trimming stripped 1 base from V and 1 base from J, with 8 bases between. CDR1 is MGHRA, CDR2 YSYEKL, per germline. In DNA, the CDR3 is TGCGCCAGCAGCCAAGGCGGTTGGTCCTACGAGCAGTACTTC. Translating gives CASSQGGWSYEQYF.

The chain links TRBV5-1 to TRBJ2-1, with 9 bases aligning to TRBD2. V was pared by 3 bases and J by 7 bases, with 5 bases of the junction left unmatched. In germline, CDR1 is SGHRS, CDR2 YFSETQ. CDR3 length: 14 residues. CDR3 residues: CASSSSGIQNEQFF. The CDR3 DNA reads TGCGCCAGCAGCTCTAGCGGGATTCAGAATGAGCAGTTCTTC.

The count of this clone is one. The chain has TRBV27 and TRBJ2-7; D gene unclear. V lost 4 bases, J lost 0 bases, and 7 bases lay in between. Germline values: CDR1 MNHEY, CDR2 SMNVEV (reference sequence). The CDR3 contains 13 residues. Written as DNA, the CDR3 is TGTGCCAGCAGTTGGAGTTCCTCCTACGAGCAGTACTTC. It encodes CASSWSSSYEQYF.